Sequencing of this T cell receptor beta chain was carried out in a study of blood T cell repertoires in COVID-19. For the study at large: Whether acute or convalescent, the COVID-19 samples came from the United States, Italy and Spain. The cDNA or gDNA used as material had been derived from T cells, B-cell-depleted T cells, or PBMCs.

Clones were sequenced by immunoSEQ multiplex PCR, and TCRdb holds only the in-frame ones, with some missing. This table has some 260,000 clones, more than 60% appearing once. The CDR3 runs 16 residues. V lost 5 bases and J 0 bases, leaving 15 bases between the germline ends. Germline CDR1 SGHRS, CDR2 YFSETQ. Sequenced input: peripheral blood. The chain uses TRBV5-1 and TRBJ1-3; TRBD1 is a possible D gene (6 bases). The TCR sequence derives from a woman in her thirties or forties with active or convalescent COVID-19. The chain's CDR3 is CASRLTIGGSGNTIYF. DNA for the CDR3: TGCGCCAGCAGGCTGACTATAGGGGGCTCTGGAAACACCATATATTTT.